A selection of T cell receptor beta chains follows, all from one sample in a study of vaccination and CD4 T cells after COVID-19. From the PCR reads, TCRdb called clonotypes with MiXCR, one entry per CDR3 protein. This table has 13,000 or so distinct CDR3 sequences, roughly 39% appearing once. Their antigens remain unidentified. The material sequenced was CD4+ T cells from blood, cultured in vitro. The receptors derive from a human donor who had recovered from COVID-19. CDR3s include the opening cysteine and the closing phenylalanine or tryptophan. D genes are given only for firm matches. Clone size is not always given. Where it is, it says once, few, many or a class for expanded clones.

j_call d_call v_call clone_size cdr3_aa cdr3_nt
TRBJ1-2 NA TRBV2 NA CASSHGTSNYGYTF TGTGCCAGCAGCCACGGGACGTCTAACTATGGCTACACCTTC
TRBJ1-1 NA TRBV3-1 NA CASSQGLTEAFF TGTGCCAGCAGCCAAGGACTGACTGAAGCTTTCTTT
TRBJ2-5 TRBD1 TRBV12-3/TRBV12-4 NA CASSLRGLGKETQYF TGTGCCAGCAGTTTAAGGGGGCTCGGGAAAGAGACCCAGTACTTC
TRBJ1-2 NA TRBV12-3/TRBV12-4 NA CASSLASEGRGRYTF TGTGCCAGCAGTTTAGCGTCCGAAGGGAGGGGACGCTACACCTTC
TRBJ2-7 NA TRBV11-2 NA CASSLDRSSYEQYF TGTGCCAGCAGCTTAGACAGGAGCTCCTACGAGCAGTACTTC
TRBJ1-2 NA TRBV30 NA CAWSVRDFYYGYTF TGTGCCTGGAGTGTTCGGGATTTTTACTATGGCTACACCTTC
TRBJ1-5 TRBD1 TRBV5-6 few CASRYGQGAFNQPQHF TGTGCCAGCAGATATGGACAGGGGGCTTTCAATCAGCCCCAGCATTTT
TRBJ2-2 NA TRBV7-2 NA CASSSWVSAGELFF TGTGCCAGCAGCAGCTGGGTCTCCGCCGGGGAGCTGTTTTTT
TRBJ2-5 TRBD2 TRBV20-1 few CSAKSGGAGETQYF TGCAGTGCTAAGAGCGGGGGGGCCGGGGAGACCCAGTACTTC
TRBJ2-5 NA TRBV3-1 NA CASSQDSSRDETQYF TGTGCCAGCAGCCAAGACTCAAGCAGGGATGAGACCCAGTACTTC
TRBJ1-2 NA TRBV2 NA CASSDSNYGYTF TGTGCCAGCAGTGACAGTAACTATGGCTACACCTTC
TRBJ1-1 NA TRBV7-9 few CASSLGGIAEAFF TGTGCCAGCAGCTTAGGGGGGATCGCTGAAGCTTTCTTT
TRBJ1-2 NA TRBV25-1 NA CASSRMQASDGYTF TGTGCCAGCAGTCGGATGCAGGCCTCTGATGGCTACACCTTC
TRBJ2-2 TRBD1 TRBV19 few CASRPDIGGEDTGELFF TGTGCCAGTAGACCAGACATAGGGGGCGAGGACACCGGGGAGCTGTTTTTT
TRBJ2-7 TRBD1 TRBV7-2 NA CASSLAVGTGGFEQYF TGTGCCAGCAGCTTAGCTGTCGGGACAGGGGGCTTCGAGCAGTACTTC
TRBJ2-7 NA TRBV11-2 NA CASRRIMRGYEQYF TGTGCCAGCAGACGGATAATGCGGGGCTACGAGCAGTACTTC
TRBJ1-5 NA TRBV7-2 NA CATARDSNQPQHF TGTGCCACGGCCCGAGATAGCAATCAGCCCCAGCATTTT
TRBJ2-7 NA TRBV5-4 NA CASSLEVGSGYEQYF TGTGCCAGCAGCTTGGAAGTGGGAAGCGGCTACGAGCAGTACTTC
TRBJ1-5 NA TRBV6-2/TRBV6-3 large CASSYGRNRNQPQHF TGTGCCAGCAGTTACGGCAGAAATCGCAATCAGCCCCAGCATTTT
TRBJ2-1 NA TRBV11-3 NA CASSLDDGEQFF TGTGCCAGCAGCTTAGATGACGGGGAGCAGTTCTTC
TRBJ1-2 TRBD1 TRBV2 NA CASRGGQGALDGYTF TGTGCCAGCAGGGGGGGACAGGGGGCATTAGATGGCTACACCTTC
TRBJ1-5 NA TRBV6-1 NA CASSVLTQGYQPQHF TGTGCCAGCAGTGTCCTGACCCAGGGTTATCAGCCCCAGCATTTT
TRBJ1-3 NA TRBV19 NA CASNSWDSGNTIYF TGTGCCAGTAATTCCTGGGACTCTGGAAACACCATATATTTT
TRBJ1-6 TRBD1 TRBV5-1 NA CASSLEGWGQGYSPLHF TGCGCCAGCAGCTTGGAGGGTTGGGGACAGGGCTATTCACCCCTCCACTTT
TRBJ2-1 TRBD1 TRBV12-3/TRBV12-4 once CASTYQTGFGSHNEQFF TGTGCCAGCACCTACCAGACAGGGTTCGGGTCACACAATGAGCAGTTCTTC
TRBJ1-3 NA TRBV9 NA CASSVARPDGYSGNTIYF TGTGCCAGCAGCGTGGCTCGTCCGGACGGCTACTCTGGAAACACCATATATTTT
TRBJ1-2 NA TRBV30 few CAWRGLRHYGYTF TGTGCCTGGAGGGGACTCAGACATTATGGCTACACCTTC
TRBJ1-5 NA TRBV30 few CAWSVPPGDNQPQHF TGTGCCTGGAGTGTACCGCCAGGAGACAATCAGCCCCAGCATTTT
TRBJ1-2 NA TRBV11-2 NA CASSSGGGQGYGYTF TGTGCCAGCAGCTCTGGCGGGGGGCAGGGCTATGGCTACACCTTC
TRBJ1-6 TRBD1 TRBV3-1 NA CASSPDRDSSPLHF TGTGCCAGCAGCCCAGACAGGGATAGTTCACCCCTCCACTTT
TRBJ1-1 TRBD1 TRBV2 NA CASSGGQRGGNTEAFF TGTGCCAGCAGTGGGGGACAGCGCGGCGGGAACACTGAAGCTTTCTTT
TRBJ1-4 NA TRBV27 few CASSSLEGGTTNEKLFF TGTGCCAGCAGTTCCCTCGAGGGGGGCACAACTAATGAAAAACTGTTTTTT
TRBJ1-1 NA TRBV12-3/TRBV12-4 few CASSFPPGAIPNTEAFF TGTGCCAGCAGTTTTCCTCCAGGGGCGATCCCGAACACTGAAGCTTTCTTT
TRBJ1-1 NA TRBV12-3/TRBV12-4 NA CASSPPGREAFF TGTGCCAGCAGTCCCCCCGGTCGAGAAGCTTTCTTT
TRBJ2-2 TRBD2 TRBV7-2 NA CASSPGKGLANTGELFF TGTGCCAGCAGCCCGGGGAAAGGACTAGCGAACACCGGGGAGCTGTTTTTT
TRBJ1-5 NA TRBV19 NA CASSTTWGNQPQHF TGTGCCAGTAGTACTACTTGGGGCAATCAGCCCCAGCATTTT
TRBJ1-2 NA TRBV6-1 NA CASSEDALGYGYTF TGTGCCAGCAGTGAAGATGCACTAGGCTATGGCTACACCTTC
TRBJ2-2 NA TRBV2 NA CASSRTGIGELFF TGTGCCAGCAGTCGGACTGGTATCGGGGAGCTGTTTTTT
TRBJ2-7 NA TRBV6-4 once CASTAGEQYF TGTGCCAGCACTGCGGGAGAGCAGTACTTC
TRBJ2-2 TRBD1 TRBV5-4 NA CASSRGTGANTGELFF TGTGCCAGCAGCCGCGGGACAGGGGCTAACACCGGGGAGCTGTTTTTT
TRBJ2-7 NA TRBV20-1 once CSARDHARKPYEQYF TGCAGTGCTAGAGATCACGCGCGGAAGCCCTACGAGCAGTACTTC
TRBJ1-5 NA TRBV19 few CASSIWRSGNQPQHF TGTGCCAGTAGTATATGGAGGTCGGGCAATCAGCCCCAGCATTTT
TRBJ1-4 NA TRBV7-2 NA CASSLGLINEKLFF TGTGCCAGCAGCTTAGGGCTGATTAATGAAAAACTGTTTTTT
TRBJ1-2 NA TRBV30 NA CAWSVRGRVGYGYTF TGTGCCTGGAGTGTACGGGGCAGGGTCGGCTATGGCTACACCTTC
TRBJ2-1 TRBD1 TRBV12-3/TRBV12-4 NA CASSNRGQGTDEQFF TGTGCCAGCAGTAATAGGGGACAGGGGACCGATGAGCAGTTCTTC
TRBJ1-3 NA TRBV10-3 few CAISDVGIRSGNTIYF TGTGCCATCAGTGATGTTGGGATACGGTCTGGAAACACCATATATTTT
TRBJ1-6 NA TRBV7-8 NA CASSPPGRSNSPLHF TGTGCCAGCAGCCCGCCGGGTCGGAGTAATTCACCCCTCCACTTT
TRBJ2-6 TRBD1 TRBV7-2 NA CASSRGTGDRGANVLTF TGTGCCAGCAGTCGTGGGACAGGGGACCGTGGGGCCAACGTCCTGACTTTC
TRBJ2-6 TRBD1 TRBV6-1 NA CASSPGQSTSGANVLTF TGTGCCAGCAGCCCGGGACAGAGCACCTCTGGGGCCAACGTCCTGACTTTC
TRBJ1-2 NA TRBV9 NA CASSVATGYTF TGTGCCAGCAGCGTAGCTACTGGCTACACCTTC
TRBJ2-5 NA TRBV5-1 NA CASSLGALQETQYF TGCGCCAGCAGCTTGGGGGCACTCCAAGAGACCCAGTACTTC
TRBJ2-2 TRBD2 TRBV2 NA CATKRGGRDTGELLF TGTGCCACCAAGCGGGGGGGCCGGGACACCGGGGAGCTGCTTTTT
TRBJ1-5 TRBD1 TRBV6-1 few CASSRPGQGAGGQPQHF TGTGCCAGCAGCAGACCGGGACAGGGGGCCGGGGGGCAGCCCCAGCATTTT